This entry lists 23 T cell receptor beta chains sequenced from one sample in a study of T cell changes during pregnancy in multiple sclerosis. Profiled with immunoSEQ multiplex PCR; TCRdb holds only in-frame clones, not every one. The sample yields tens of thousands of clones, about 91% seen once. The sequenced sample was CD8+ T cells from peripheral blood mononuclear cells, obtained before pregnancy. The origin of the receptors is a female donor with multiple sclerosis, enrolled in a pregnancy study.

The chain uses TRBV11-2 and TRBJ2-3; 7 positions agree with TRBD2. The CDR3 consists of 15 residues. The germline gives CDR1 SGHAT, CDR2 FQNNGV. J gave up 3 bases and V 1 base, and 4 bases lay outside the gene matches. CDR3 DNA: TGTGCCAGCAGCTTAGTGTCTAGCGGAACAGATACGCAGTATTTT. Encoded protein: CASSLVSSGTDTQYF.

The chain joins TRBV5-6 to TRBJ1-4; 9 bases are shared with TRBD1. Germline lookup yields CDR1 SGHDT and CDR2 YYEEEE. Trimming took 4 bases from V and 1 from J; bases not matched to a gene: 5. The CDR3 has 16 amino acids. The CDR3 loop is CASSGGQGETNEKLFF. CDR3 DNA sequence: TGTGCCAGCAGCGGGGGACAGGGTGAAACTAATGAAAAACTGTTTTTT.

The V call is TRBV27, the J call TRBJ2-1; the D gene is possibly TRBD2 (6 bases). CDR3 length equals 13 residues. Trimming removed 3 bases at V and 4 bases at J, with 7 bases between. Germline lookup yields CDR1 MNHEY and CDR2 SMNVEV (reference sequence). CDR3 nucleotides: TGTGCCAGCAGTTTCGGGAGTTACAATGAGCAGTTCTTC. Translating it yields CASSFGSYNEQFF.

V usage is TRBV4-1 and J usage is TRBJ1-1; D remains ambiguous. This CDR3 contains 14 residues. In germline, CDR1 is MGHRA, CDR2 YSYEKL. V dropped 1 base and J dropped 1 base, with 7 bases sitting between them. CDR3 sequence reads: CASSQVASNTEAFF. CDR3 coding DNA: TGCGCCAGCAGCCAAGTTGCGTCGAACACTGAAGCTTTCTTT.

The chain recombines TRBV27 with TRBJ2-2; 8 nucleotides agree with TRBD2. Germline CDR1 is MNHEY and CDR2 is SMNVEV (reference sequence). The length of the CDR3 is 16 residues. Trimming took 3 bases from V and 10 from J; bases not matched to a gene: 13. The CDR3 bases are TGTGCCAGCAGTTTCCTAAGCGGGGGCCTCCCGAAGGAGCTGTTTTTT. It encodes CASSFLSGGLPKELFF.

This rearrangement joins TRBV25-1 to TRBJ1-1; 9 nucleotides agree with TRBD1. V lost 7 bases to trimming and J lost 4 bases; unmatched junction nucleotides: 13. Germline lookup yields CDR1 MGHDK and CDR2 SYGVNS. The CDR3 consists of 16 residues. CDR3 sequence: CASTPPGTGRATEAFF. CDR3 sequence (DNA): TGTGCCAGCACCCCTCCAGGGACAGGGCGGGCCACTGAAGCTTTCTTT.

This rearrangement joins TRBV18 to TRBJ2-1; 9 bases match TRBD2. The CDR3 loop spans 15 amino acids. Trimming took 6 bases from V and 4 from J; bases not matched to a gene: 7. CDR1 and CDR2 (germline): KGHSH, LQKENI. The CDR3 sequence: CASSLAGSEYNEQFF. In nucleotides, the CDR3 is TGTGCCAGCTCCCTAGCGGGGTCAGAATACAATGAGCAGTTCTTC.

The chain couples TRBV27 to TRBJ1-2, with D perhaps TRBD1 (5 bases). Germline V gene lookup returns CDR1 MNHEY and CDR2 SMNVEV (reference sequence). The length of the CDR3 is 15 residues. Trimming removed 6 bases at V and 0 bases at J, with 14 bases between. In nucleotides, the CDR3 is TGTGCCAGCAGCTTAGGGGCAGCCTCTAACTATGGCTACACCTTC. This gives the protein CASSLGAASNYGYTF.

The chain joins TRBV13 to TRBJ2-7; TRBD1 is a possible D gene (6 bases). The CDR3 covers 16 residues. The ends were cut back, 4 bases at V and 0 bases at J, with 16 bases in the middle. Germline loops: CDR1 PRHDT, CDR2 FYEKMQ (reference sequence). CDR3 DNA sequence: TGTGCCAGCAGCTACCGGGACATGGGAAGCTCCTACGAGCAGTACTTC. Amino acids: CASSYRDMGSSYEQYF.

Only one count was recorded for this clone. The CDR3 is CASSGWTSGGTDTQYF. As DNA, the CDR3 is TGTGCCAGCAGCGGCTGGACTAGCGGCGGCACAGATACGCAGTATTTT. The chain is built from TRBV7-6 and TRBJ2-3; 10 bases fit TRBD2. This CDR3 has 16 residues. The V gene's germline CDR1 is SGHVS and CDR2 FNYEAQ. V lost 5 bases, J lost 1 base, and 6 bases stayed unmatched.

The chain combines TRBV7-9 with TRBJ2-7, with 9 bases aligning to TRBD1. This CDR3 spans 13 amino acids. Per the germline V gene, CDR1 is SEHNR and CDR2 is FQNEAQ (reference sequence). V was pared by 5 bases and J by 9 bases, with 8 bases of the junction left unmatched. In DNA form, the CDR3 reads TGTGCCAGCAGCAGGGGACAGGGTACTACGCAGTACTTC. Encoded protein: CASSRGQGTTQYF.

The chain uses TRBV6-1 and TRBJ2-5; D might be TRBD2 (7 bases). Trimming cost V 7 bases and J 5 bases, with 14 bases left between them. This CDR3 is 13 amino acids long. Per the germline V gene, CDR1 is MNHNS and CDR2 is SASEGT. CDR3 coding DNA: TGTGCCAGCATGGGGGGGCCTGGCGAGACCCAGTACTTC. Its protein product is CASMGGPGETQYF.

This chain links TRBV13 with TRBJ2-1, with D maybe TRBD1 (6 bases). In germline, CDR1 is PRHDT, CDR2 FYEKMQ (reference sequence). The V end lost 4 bases, the J end lost 7 bases, and 11 bases lay between the germline ends. The CDR3 covers 13 residues. The CDR3 loop reads CASSYPTGNEQFF. The DNA of the CDR3 is TGTGCCAGCAGCTACCCCACAGGGAATGAGCAGTTCTTC.

The V and J genes are TRBV11-2 and TRBJ1-5, with D perhaps TRBD1 (6 bases). CDR3 length equals 16 residues. The germline V gene has CDR1 SGHAT and CDR2 FQNNGV. Trimming left V 0 bases short and J 4 bases short, with 13 bases between. CDR3 sequence: CASSLDSATGNQPQHF. In nucleotides, the CDR3 is TGTGCCAGCAGCTTAGATTCCGCGACAGGTAATCAGCCCCAGCATTTT.

The chain has TRBV19 and TRBJ1-3, with D unclear. The germline CDR1 and CDR2 sequences are LNHDA and SQIVND (reference sequence). The CDR3 runs to 17 residues. Trimming stripped 1 base from V and 3 bases from J, with 16 bases between. CDR3 nucleotide sequence: TGTGCCAGTAGTATAGCCCTCGAGGGTCTACTTGGAAACACCATATATTTT. Translating gives CASSIALEGLLGNTIYF.

This clone has more than one count but fewer than ten. The rearrangement uses TRBV6-1 and TRBJ2-7, with 8 bases identical to TRBD1. The CDR3 runs 15 residues. From germline, CDR1 is MNHNS and CDR2 SASEGT. V dropped 6 bases and J dropped 6; count of bases not matched to a gene: 13. CDR3 amino acids: CASRGRDPQGGEQYF. In DNA, the CDR3 is TGTGCCAGCAGAGGTCGTGATCCACAGGGGGGCGAGCAGTACTTC.

DNA for the CDR3: TGCGCCAGCGCCGGCGGCACTGAAGCTTTCTTT. It encodes CASAGGTEAFF. The chain uses TRBV10-2 and TRBJ1-1; D remains ambiguous. Germline V gives CDR1 WSHSY, CDR2 SAAADI. This CDR3 is built from 11 residues. V lost 8 bases to trimming and J lost 4 bases, with 8 bases between them.

The chain joins TRBV2 to TRBJ2-7; 9 bases fit TRBD1. The CDR3 spans 16 residues. Germline trimming cut 4 bases from V and 2 bases from J; bases unmatched to any gene: 9. Germline V gives CDR1 SNHLY, CDR2 FYNNEI. CDR3 loop: CASSGSRDRATYEQYF. Written as DNA, the CDR3 is TGTGCCAGCAGTGGCAGCCGGGACAGGGCTACCTACGAGCAGTACTTC.

The chain couples TRBV11-2 to TRBJ2-1; TRBD2 matches at 8 bases. Germline CDR1 reads SGHAT; CDR2 reads FQNNGV. This CDR3 is 12 amino acids long. CDR3 sequence (DNA): TGTGCGGTATCGGGGGGGCCGAATGAGCAGTTCTTC. Its protein is CAVSGGPNEQFF.

J is TRBJ2-1 and V is TRBV2; 11 nucleotides match TRBD2. With 6 bases clipped from V and 15 bases from J, the junction kept 13 bases outside the gene matches. The CDR3 is 14 residues long. CDR1 and CDR2 from the germline V gene are SNHLY and FYNNEI. In DNA form, the CDR3 reads TGTGCCAGCAGCGGCGTGACTAGCGGGGAAATCTTGTTCTTC. Protein sequence: CASSGVTSGEILFF.

This clone was counted a few times. J is TRBJ1-5 and V is TRBV19, with a possible D match to TRBD1 (6 bases). The germline V gene has CDR1 LNHDA and CDR2 SQIVND (reference sequence). Between the trimmed V and J ends, which lost 5 bases and 3 bases, there was a span of 14 bases. The CDR3 is 15 residues long. The CDR3 loop reads CASSLIRDTNQPQHF. The CDR3 bases are TGTGCCAGTAGTCTTATCCGGGACACCAATCAGCCCCAGCATTTT. Full variable domain (remainder filled in from reference TRBV19 and TRBJ1-5): DGGITQSPKYLFRKEGQNVTLSCEQNLNHDAMYWYRQDPGQGLRLIYYSQIVNDFQKGDIAEGYSVSREKKESFPLTVTSAQKNPTAFYLCASSLIRDTNQPQHFGDGTRLSIL.

The J gene is TRBJ2-1, the V gene TRBV13; 7 nucleotides line up with TRBD1. CDR3 length: 13 amino acids. V gave up 4 bases and J gave up 4 bases; unmatched junction bases: 1. Germline V lookup: CDR1 PRHDT, CDR2 FYEKMQ (reference sequence). Here the CDR3 reads CASSYRGYNEQFF. CDR3 in DNA: TGTGCCAGCAGCTACAGGGGTTACAATGAGCAGTTCTTC.

The chain joins TRBV19 to TRBJ1-1; the D is unclear. CDR1 is LNHDA and CDR2 is SQIVND in the germline V gene (reference sequence). Between the trimmed V and J ends, which lost 7 bases and 0 bases, there was a span of 9 bases. This CDR3 has 13 residues. The DNA of the CDR3 is TGTGCCAGTATTGGAGGATTGAACACTGAAGCTTTCTTT. Its protein is CASIGGLNTEAFF.